The 29 T cell receptor beta chains below all came from one sample that was sequenced in a study of control samples from healthy donors and cancer patients (dated by TCRdb to 2019 to 2021). The library was built by means of the immunoSEQ multiplex PCR assay. TCRdb stores this immuneACCESS table with in-frame sequences only. Part of the clones is absent; in the studies checked, under half of the shortfall reflects unresolved V genes, and no reason is known for the rest. Present in this sample are about 79,000 clones, approximately 93% of which were seen just once. The ten largest clones represent roughly 1.3% of the sample. Sequencing input: PBMCs. These receptors were obtained from a woman in her 40s with lung cancer.

This chain links TRBV6-6 with TRBJ2-7; D might be TRBD1 or TRBD2, each matching 6 bases. This CDR3 has 13 amino acids. Germline CDR1 is MNHNY and CDR2 is SVGAGI (reference sequence). Trimming pared 10 bases from V and 2 bases from J, leaving 15 bases between. In DNA form, the CDR3 reads TGTGCCACTGGAGGGGGGCAGACCTACGAGCAGTACTTC. Encoded protein: CATGGGQTYEQYF.

V gene TRBV12-5 combines with J gene TRBJ1-1, with no clear D. Trimming took 5 bases from V and 4 from J, leaving 11 bases between them. The CDR3 sequence is 13 residues long. Germline assignment: CDR1 LGHNT and CDR2 FRNRAP. For the CDR3, the DNA is TGTGCTAGTGGTCCTCGGCGGGGCACTGAAGCTTTCTTT. Its protein product is CASGPRRGTEAFF.

The genes are TRBV5-1 and TRBJ2-7, with 7 bases lining up with TRBD1. The CDR3 length is 17 residues. Trimming took 4 bases from V and 3 from J; bases not matched to a gene: 16. Per the germline V gene, CDR1 is SGHRS and CDR2 is YFSETQ. In DNA form, the CDR3 reads TGCGCCAGCAGCATCCGACCTGACAGGGTAAAGGACTACGAGCAGTACTTC. Its protein product is CASSIRPDRVKDYEQYF.

The chain combines TRBV19 with TRBJ1-6; 7 bases fit TRBD1. In germline, CDR1 is LNHDA, CDR2 SQIVND (reference sequence). Germline trimming cut 7 bases from V and 16 bases from J; bases unmatched to any gene: 10. CDR3 length equals 12 residues. CDR3 DNA: TGTGCCAGTAATATTCCCGACAGGGCGCTCCACTTT. Translated, it gives CASNIPDRALHF.

The CDR3 region has the DNA TGTGCCACCTCGGGACAGGTTAACACCGGGGAGCTGTTTTTT. Protein product: CATSGQVNTGELFF. The chain employs TRBV6-5 and TRBJ2-2; 8 bases align to TRBD1. This CDR3 spans 14 amino acids. V shed 10 bases, J shed 2 bases, and the junction held 6 bases outside the gene matches. Germline loops: CDR1 MNHEY, CDR2 SVGAGI.

This chain links TRBV5-1 with TRBJ1-4; unclear D gene. From germline, CDR1 is SGHRS and CDR2 YFSETQ. This CDR3 spans 13 amino acids. The V gene lost 0 bases and the J gene lost 5 bases, with 5 bases spanning the gap. The CDR3 reads CASSLVANEKLFF. The CDR3, as DNA: TGCGCCAGCAGCTTGGTGGCGAATGAAAAACTGTTTTTT.

The gene calls are TRBV5-1 and TRBJ2-2; D call uncertain. Germline loops: CDR1 SGHRS, CDR2 YFSETQ. With 0 bases removed from V and 4 bases from J, the gap between germline ends came to 16 bases. CDR3 size: 17 residues. CDR3: CASSLARAATTTGELFF. The CDR3 nucleotides read TGCGCCAGCAGCTTGGCCCGGGCAGCAACAACCACCGGGGAGCTGTTTTTT.

This clone was observed a single time. This chain connects TRBV2 to TRBJ1-4; no reliable D call. V lost 2 bases, J lost 5 bases, and 9 bases lay in between. The CDR3 covers 14 residues. The germline V gene has CDR1 SNHLY and CDR2 FYNNEI. CDR3 nucleotides: TGTGCCAGCAGTGAAAGTTTTGGGAATGAAAAACTGTTTTTT. Its protein product is CASSESFGNEKLFF.

This chain joins TRBV3-1 (or the pseudogene TRBV3-2) and TRBJ1-1, with a possible D match to TRBD1 (5 bases). The CDR3 loop spans 14 amino acids. Germline V CDR1 and CDR2: LGHDT, YNNKEL (reference sequence). Trimming took 6 bases from V and 2 from J, leaving 13 bases between them. The CDR3 loop is CASRSGHRNTEAFF. In nucleotides, the CDR3 is TGTGCCAGCAGATCTGGACATCGAAACACTGAAGCTTTCTTT.

CDR3 nucleotide sequence: TGTGCCACCAGCAGAGGGCGCGGAACTAGCACAGATACGCAGTATTTT. Its translation is CATSRGRGTSTDTQYF. The chain uses TRBV15 and TRBJ2-3; D remains unclear. Trimming pared 1 base from V and 0 bases from J, leaving 11 bases between. Germline CDR1 and CDR2: LNHNV and YYDKDF (reference sequence). The CDR3 covers 16 residues.

This chain links TRBV19 with TRBJ2-5; a weak D match, TRBD2 (6 bases). V lost 5 bases to trimming and J lost 7 bases, with 17 bases between them. The CDR3 covers 14 residues. The germline V gene encodes CDR1 LNHDA and CDR2 SQIVND (reference sequence). For the CDR3, the DNA is TGTGCCAGTAGTCTCGCCGGCGGGGCCGGGACCCAGTACTTC. It encodes CASSLAGGAGTQYF.

The chain uses TRBV7-9 and TRBJ2-2; D unclear. From germline, CDR1 is SEHNR and CDR2 FQNEAQ (reference sequence). This CDR3 is 13 amino acids long. Between the trimmed V and J ends, which lost 6 bases and 0 bases, there was a span of 5 bases. The CDR3 sequence is CASRPANTGELFF. Written as DNA, the CDR3 is TGTGCCAGCAGACCCGCGAACACCGGGGAGCTGTTTTTT.

This chain links TRBV2 with TRBJ2-2; 7 nucleotides agree with TRBD1. Losses at the gene ends were 8 bases for V and 5 bases for J; bases not matched to a gene: 5. Germline-derived CDR1 and CDR2 are SNHLY and FYNNEI. CDR3 length equals 13 residues. CDR3 coding DNA: TGTGCCAGCGGGCAGGGGGTGACCGGGGAGCTGTTTTTT. Translating it yields CASGQGVTGELFF.

The chain couples TRBV7-8 to TRBJ1-6, with TRBD1 matching 7 bases. The CDR3 totals 15 residues. Germline V gene data show CDR1 as SGHVS and CDR2 as FQNEAQ. After removal of 5 bases from V and 7 bases from J, the junction contained 8 bases not matched to a gene. This CDR3 reads CASSAQGVVNSPLHF. The CDR3 bases are TGTGCCAGCAGCGCCCAGGGGGTAGTGAATTCACCCCTCCACTTT.

The chain couples TRBV11-2 to TRBJ1-5; D remains ambiguous. This CDR3 contains 13 residues. V was clipped by 6 bases and J by 0 bases, with 6 bases between them. Germline assignment: CDR1 SGHAT and CDR2 FQNNGV. The CDR3 region is CASSLNSNQPQHF. Here the CDR3 DNA reads TGTGCCAGCAGTCTAAATAGCAATCAGCCCCAGCATTTT.

This chain links TRBV11-2 with TRBJ1-4; D gene unclear. Germline V CDR1 and CDR2: SGHAT, FQNNGV. Trimming pared 1 base from V and 12 bases from J, leaving 12 bases between. The CDR3 is made up of 13 amino acids. CDR3 coding DNA: TGTGCCAGCAGCTTAGGGCCCGGGAGAGAACTGTTTTTT. Translating it yields CASSLGPGRELFF.

The chain employs TRBV15 and TRBJ1-1; the D is unclear. Germline V lookup: CDR1 LNHNV, CDR2 YYDKDF (reference sequence). This CDR3 spans 14 amino acids. Trimming shortened V by 0 bases and J by 3 bases, and 8 bases separated the two germline ends. For the CDR3, the DNA is TGTGCCACCAGCAGAGATCGTACAGACACTGAAGCTTTCTTT. Translated: CATSRDRTDTEAFF. Supplemented by reference TRBV15 and TRBJ1-1, the full variable domain reads DAMVIQNPRYQVTQFGKPVTLSCSQTLNHNVMYWYQQKSSQAPKLLFHYYDKDFNNEADTPDNFQSRRPNTSFCFLDIRSPGLGDTAMYLCATSRDRTDTEAFFGQGTRLTVV.

The chain couples TRBV7-9 to TRBJ2-7; 9 positions match TRBD2. Trimming at V came to 3 bases and at J to 3 bases, leaving 3 bases not matched to a gene. Per germline, CDR1 SEHNR and CDR2 FQNEAQ (reference sequence). CDR3 size: 14 residues. CDR3 in amino acids: CASSFAGGLYEQYF. The CDR3 nucleotides read TGTGCCAGCAGCTTTGCGGGGGGGCTCTACGAGCAGTACTTC.

The chain is built from TRBV7-8 and TRBJ2-3; D might be TRBD1 (5 bases). The CDR3 spans 12 residues. V was trimmed by 8 bases and J by 4 bases, leaving 10 bases between them. CDR1 is SGHVS, CDR2 FQNEAQ, per germline. CDR3 loop: CASSQGPDTQYF. The CDR3 bases are TGTGCCAGCTCGCAGGGCCCAGATACGCAGTATTTT.

The chain combines TRBV9 with TRBJ2-6; possibly TRBD1 for D (6 bases). Trimming removed 4 bases at V and 3 bases at J, with 26 bases between. The length of the CDR3 is 20 residues. Germline CDR1 reads SGDLS; CDR2 reads YYNGEE. The CDR3 DNA reads as TGTGCCAGCAGCCCACATGGAACAGGGATCTCCCAAGGTGGGGCCAACGTCCTGACTTTC. Translated: CASSPHGTGISQGGANVLTF.

The V gene is TRBV7-8, the J gene TRBJ2-3; the D call may be TRBD1 or TRBD2 (5 bases each). CDR1 and CDR2 (germline): SGHVS, FQNEAQ. V was cut by 5 bases and J by 6 bases, with 12 bases left in between. The CDR3 spans 13 residues. CDR3: CASSMGPTDTQYF. The CDR3 nucleotides are TGTGCCAGCAGCATGGGACCTACGGATACGCAGTATTTT.

This chain joins TRBV5-8 and TRBJ1-3; maybe TRBD1 (5 bases). The CDR3 has 16 residues. The germline V gene encodes CDR1 SGHTS and CDR2 YDEGEE. Trimming left V 4 bases short and J 1 base short, with 15 bases between. The CDR3 sequence: CASSGGFRSSGNTIYF. CDR3 bases: TGTGCCAGCAGCGGGGGGTTTCGATCGTCTGGAAACACCATATATTTT. Full variable domain (missing parts from reference TRBV5-8 and TRBJ1-3): EAGVTQSPTHLIKTRGQQATLRCSPISGHTSVYWYQQALGLGLQFLLWYDEGEERNRGNFPPRFSGRQFPNYSSELNVNALELEDSALYLCASSGGFRSSGNTIYFGEGSWLTVV.

The chain combines TRBV21-1 with TRBJ2-5; the table's D call, TRBD1, has no DNA check behind it. TRBV21-1 is a known pseudogene. This CDR3 is 16 amino acids long. The CDR3 DNA sequence: TGTGCCAGCAGCAAGAGGACGGGACAGGGCTCAGAGACCCAGTACTTC. It specifies CASSKRTGQGSETQYF.

The rearrangement links TRBV4-1 to TRBJ2-7; 11 bases are shared with TRBD1. The junction had 6 bases not matched to a gene; V was cut back by 4 bases and J by 4 bases. There are 15 residues in the CDR3. Germline CDR1 reads MGHRA; CDR2 reads YSYEKL. CDR3 sequence: CASSPTGTGGYEQYF. CDR3 DNA: TGCGCCAGCAGCCCAACAGGGACAGGGGGGTACGAGCAGTACTTC.

CDR3 coding DNA: TGTGCCATCAGTGAGTATACCAGCTCCTACGAGCAGTACTTC. Translated, it gives CAISEYTSSYEQYF. The chain combines TRBV10-3 with TRBJ2-7; D gene uncertain. Germline V gene data show CDR1 as ENHRY and CDR2 as SYGVKD. Trimming cost V 1 base and J 0 bases, with 7 bases left between them. This CDR3 region has 14 residues.

The V gene is TRBV20-1, the J gene TRBJ1-4; no definite D call. The CDR3 is made up of 11 amino acids. Germline CDR1 DFQATT, CDR2 SNEGSKA (reference sequence). Trimming shortened V by 6 bases and J by 7 bases, and 9 bases separated the two germline ends. The CDR3 spells CSAKRPEKLFF. The DNA for the CDR3 is TGCAGTGCCAAGCGGCCTGAAAAACTGTTTTTT.

The chain couples TRBV6-1 to TRBJ1-5, with D unclear. CDR3 length: 14 residues. Germline loops: CDR1 MNHNS, CDR2 SASEGT. V was pared by 3 bases and J by 2 bases, with 8 bases between. CDR3: CASSERRRNQPQHF. The CDR3 DNA reads as TGTGCCAGCAGTGAGCGGCGGCGCAATCAGCCCCAGCATTTT.

The chain employs TRBV18 and TRBJ1-1, with 9 bases aligning to TRBD1. CDR1 KGHSH and CDR2 LQKENI come from the germline V gene. Losses at the gene ends were 3 bases for V and 0 bases for J; bases not matched to a gene: 2. The CDR3 is made up of 15 amino acids. CDR3 in DNA: TGTGCCAGCTCACCGGACAGGGGAATGAACACTGAAGCTTTCTTT. Translated, it gives CASSPDRGMNTEAFF.

The gene calls are TRBV4-1 and TRBJ2-5; 10 positions agree with TRBD1. The V and J ends lost 5 bases and 5 bases, in that order; junction bases with no gene match: 5. The CDR3 consists of 14 residues. Germline lookup yields CDR1 MGHRA and CDR2 YSYEKL. DNA of the CDR3: TGCGCCAGCAGCTACGACAGGGGGCAGGAGACCCAGTACTTC. Its protein is CASSYDRGQETQYF.